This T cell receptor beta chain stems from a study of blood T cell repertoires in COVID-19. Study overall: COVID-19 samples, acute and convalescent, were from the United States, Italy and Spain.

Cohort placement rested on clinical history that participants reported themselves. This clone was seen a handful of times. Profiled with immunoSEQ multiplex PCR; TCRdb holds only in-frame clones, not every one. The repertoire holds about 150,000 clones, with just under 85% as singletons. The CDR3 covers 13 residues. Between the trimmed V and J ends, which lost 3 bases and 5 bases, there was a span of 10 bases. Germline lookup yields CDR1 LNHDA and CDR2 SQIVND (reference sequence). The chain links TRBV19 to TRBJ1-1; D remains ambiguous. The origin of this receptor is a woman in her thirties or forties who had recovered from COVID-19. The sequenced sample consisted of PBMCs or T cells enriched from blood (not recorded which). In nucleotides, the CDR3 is TGTGCCAGTAGTATCGCTTCGGGTACTGAAGCTTTCTTT. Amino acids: CASSIASGTEAFF.